This T cell receptor beta chain was captured in a study of T cells in Graves' hyperthyroidism and ophthalmopathy. V was cut by 1 base and J by 5 bases, with 14 bases left in between. This CDR3 has 15 amino acids. Germline CDR1 is MDHEN and CDR2 is SYDVKM. Amplification yielded TCR beta CDR3 regions, with RNA transcripts as the source. The HTBI set primed first-round TCR CDR3 RT-PCR. From the multiplex PCR reads, TCRdb called clonotypes with MiXCR, one entry per CDR3 protein. The sample holds 300,000 to 450,000 distinct CDR3 sequences, 18% seen once. Ophthalmopathy patients showed a Clinical Activity Score of at least 3, NOSPECS grade of at least 4 and duration under 3 months.

The rearrangement joins TRBV28 to TRBJ1-1; perhaps TRBD1 as D (6 bases). The material sequenced was blood. The sequence was obtained from a woman aged 40 to 50 with Graves' ophthalmopathy. In DNA form, the CDR3 reads TGTGCCAGCAGTTTATACTTACTAGGGGGGACTGAAGCTTTCTTT. Amino acid sequence: CASSLYLLGGTEAFF.